The 28 T cell receptor beta chains listed next were all sequenced from one sample in a study of early T cells in non-severe SARS-CoV-2 infection. MiXCR, applied by TCRdb to the 5' RACE reads, yields one record per CDR3 protein. The table has 70,000 to 85,000 distinct CDR3 sequences, 9.5% to 13% seen once. Sequencing was performed on whole blood. Receptors originate from an adult who was a healthcare worker with PCR-confirmed SARS-CoV-2 infection or an uninfected control (not recorded which).

This clonotype was seen at least ten times. The V gene is TRBV18, the J gene TRBJ2-3; no reliable D call. Germline V gene lookup returns CDR1 KGHSH and CDR2 LQKENI. The V end lost 0 bases, the J end lost 2 bases, and 6 bases lay between the germline ends. The CDR3 loop spans 14 amino acids. CDR3 coding DNA: TGTGCCAGCTCACCACCCTCAACCACAGATACGCAGTATTTT. Residues: CASSPPSTTDTQYF. Together with reference TRBV18 and TRBJ2-3, the CDR3 gives the full variable domain: NAGVMQNPRHLVRRRGQEARLRCSPMKGHSHVYWYRQLPEEGLKFMVYLQKENIIDESGMPKERFSAEFPKEGPSILRIQQVVRGDSAAYFCASSPPSTTDTQYFGPGTRLTVL.

This clonotype showed up just a few times. The chain recombines TRBV4-2 with TRBJ2-5; D is unclear. The CDR3 runs to 13 residues. In germline, CDR1 is LGHNA, CDR2 YNFKEQ. Trimming removed 0 bases from V and 5 bases from J, with 7 bases in between. The CDR3 region is CASSQDRGETQYF. The DNA for the CDR3 is TGTGCCAGCAGCCAAGACCGTGGTGAGACCCAGTACTTC.

The genes are TRBV20-1 and TRBJ2-2; 7 positions agree with TRBD1. The CDR3 runs 14 residues. The trim removed 7 bases at V and 0 bases at J, leaving 5 bases unmatched. Per the germline V gene, CDR1 is DFQATT and CDR2 is SNEGSKA (reference sequence). The CDR3 region is CSGRGQPNTGELFF. The CDR3 DNA is TGCAGTGGAAGGGGGCAGCCGAACACCGGGGAGCTGTTTTTT.

This clonotype was observed a few times. The V call is TRBV29-1, the J call TRBJ2-1; D remains unclear. This CDR3 is 14 amino acids long. The V gene's germline CDR1 is SQVTM and CDR2 ANQGSEA. V lost 1 base, J lost 5 bases, and 12 bases lay in between. The CDR3 DNA reads TGCAGCGTTGAAGGCCGAATCCGGGACAATGAGCAGTTCTTC. It codes for CSVEGRIRDNEQFF.

This clonotype was seen a few times. The V gene is TRBV29-1, the J gene TRBJ2-4; either TRBD1 or TRBD2 may supply D (5 bases each). Germline V gene data show CDR1 as SQVTM and CDR2 as ANQGSEA. The V gene lost 7 bases and the J gene lost 8 bases, with 15 bases spanning the gap. This CDR3 has 12 amino acids. DNA for the CDR3: TGCAGCGCGGTTCCTATGGGGGACATTCAGTACTTC. This sequence encodes CSAVPMGDIQYF.

This clonotype was counted many times. The chain combines TRBV24-1 with TRBJ2-7; D is possibly TRBD1 (5 bases). From germline, CDR1 is KGHDR and CDR2 SFDVKD. CDR3 length: 15 residues. The V end lost 4 bases, the J end lost 6 bases, and 18 bases lay between the germline ends. The CDR3 here is CATSDPGHSLTEQYF. CDR3 DNA: TGTGCCACCAGTGACCCCGGACACAGCCTAACCGAGCAGTACTTC.

This clonotype has more than one count but fewer than ten. The chain employs TRBV7-2 and TRBJ2-3; TRBD2 might be the D (6 bases). Trimming cost V 4 bases and J 5 bases, with 16 bases left between them. The germline CDR1 and CDR2 sequences are SGHTA and FQGNSA. This CDR3 has 15 amino acids. CDR3 sequence reads: CASSWGLPPGDTQYF. CDR3 sequence (DNA): TGTGCCAGCAGCTGGGGACTTCCTCCGGGAGATACGCAGTATTTT.

This clonotype was found once. V usage is TRBV7-9 and J usage is TRBJ2-5; tentative D call: TRBD1 (5 bases). The CDR3 length is 18 residues. Germline V lookup: CDR1 SEHNR, CDR2 FQNEAQ (reference sequence). V gave up 3 bases and J gave up 2 bases, with 22 bases separating them. Here the CDR3 DNA reads TGTGCCAGCAGCTTTCCCTTTCGGAGCTCAAGGGGTCAAGAGACCCAGTACTTC. Its protein product is CASSFPFRSSRGQETQYF.

This clonotype was seen ten or more times. The V and J genes are TRBV11-2 and TRBJ1-2, with a tentative D call TRBD1 (5 bases). Germline V CDR1 and CDR2: SGHAT, FQNNGV. The ends were cut back, 1 base at V and 3 bases at J, with 15 bases in the middle. The CDR3 totals 16 residues. CDR3 sequence reads: CASSLGRGKGDYGYTF. The CDR3 DNA is TGTGCCAGCAGCTTAGGAAGGGGAAAAGGAGACTATGGCTACACCTTC.

This clonotype was recorded a few times. The chain has TRBV11-3 and TRBJ2-1, with 8 bases fitting TRBD1. Germline trimming cut 5 bases from V and 8 bases from J; bases unmatched to any gene: 8. The CDR3 totals 14 residues. Germline V CDR1 and CDR2: SGHNT, YENEEA. In DNA, the CDR3 is TGTGCCAGCAGCCCCCCCCAGGGGGCCGATGAGCAGTTCTTC. Translating it yields CASSPPQGADEQFF.

J is TRBJ2-7 and V is TRBV21-1; TRBD1 is taken as the D call from the table, unchecked against the DNA. TRBV21-1 is shown as a pseudogene. The CDR3 spans 13 residues. CDR3 nucleotide sequence: TGTGCCAGCACCTCTTCACAGGGGAACGAGCAGTACTTC. Amino acid sequence: CASTSSQGNEQYF.

This clonotype was picked up many times. The gene calls are TRBV9 and TRBJ2-7; D is possibly TRBD2 (6 bases). The V and J ends lost 2 bases and 4 bases respectively, with 16 bases between them. Germline V gene sequence: CDR1 SGDLS, CDR2 YYNGEE. There are 15 residues in the CDR3. CDR3: CASSVGTRGLYEQYF. The CDR3 region has the DNA TGTGCCAGCAGCGTCGGGACCCGGGGACTTTACGAGCAGTACTTC. The full variable domain, completed using reference TRBV9 and TRBJ2-7, is DSGVTQTPKHLITATGQRVTLRCSPRSGDLSVYWYQQSLDQGLQFLIQYYNGEERAKGNILERFSAQQFPDLHSELNLSSLELGDSALYFCASSVGTRGLYEQYFGPGTRLTVT.

A remark on this clonotype: A much larger clone is a single base away; this may be a read error. This sequence joins TRBV9 and TRBJ2-2, with D hard to call. CDR1 is SGDLS and CDR2 is YYNGEE in the germline V gene. Trimming shortened V by 4 bases and J by 1 base, and 17 bases separated the two germline ends. This CDR3 is 17 amino acids long. As DNA, the CDR3 is TGTGCCAGCAGCCCCGCGTTAGCCGGCGGGAACACCGGGGAGCTGTTTTTT. Protein product: CASSPALAGGNTGELFF.

This clonotype has ten or more counts. The chain has TRBV2 and TRBJ1-1; D may be TRBD1 (5 bases). CDR3 size: 13 residues. The germline CDR1 and CDR2 sequences are SNHLY and FYNNEI. With 5 bases removed from V and 3 bases from J, the gap between germline ends came to 10 bases. The DNA of the CDR3 is TGTGCCAGCAGTCAGGGACGGGACACTGAAGCTTTCTTT. Protein sequence: CASSQGRDTEAFF. The entire variable domain, with the rest obtained from reference TRBV2 and TRBJ1-1, is as follows: EPEVTQTPSHQVTQMGQEVILRCVPISNHLYFYWYRQILGQKVEFLVSFYNNEISEKSEIFDDQFSVERPDGSNFTLKIRSTKLEDSAMYFCASSQGRDTEAFFGQGTRLTVV.

There are a few counts of this clonotype. The V and J genes are TRBV5-1 and TRBJ1-3; D not certain. Trimming removed 1 base at V and 0 bases at J, with 11 bases between. Germline assignment: CDR1 SGHRS and CDR2 YFSETQ. This CDR3 comprises 16 residues. The CDR3 sequence is CASSLNDRDSGNTIYF. In DNA, the CDR3 is TGCGCCAGCAGCTTGAACGACCGAGACTCTGGAAACACCATATATTTT.

This sequence joins TRBV7-9 and TRBJ2-4; D not certain. V was shortened by 0 bases and J by 4 bases, with 10 bases between the two germline ends. This CDR3 has 15 residues. Germline CDR1 and CDR2: SEHNR and FQNEAQ (reference sequence). In DNA form, the CDR3 reads TGTGCCAGCAGCTTAGCTGGTGGGCCGAAAAACATTCAGTACTTC. Its translation: CASSLAGGPKNIQYF. Variable domain in full (rest from reference TRBV7-9 and TRBJ2-4): DTGVSQNPRHKITKRGQNVTFRCDPISEHNRLYWYRQTLGQGPEFLTYFQNEAQLEKSRLLSDRFSAERPKGSFSTLEIQRTEQGDSAMYLCASSLAGGPKNIQYFGAGTRLSVL.

This chain links TRBV7-6 with TRBJ2-2; 9 positions agree with TRBD1. Germline CDR1 is SGHVS and CDR2 is FNYEAQ. This CDR3 comprises 17 residues. V shed 5 bases, J shed 4 bases, and the junction held 11 bases outside the gene matches. This chain's CDR3 is CASSPVPQGAVTGELFF. The CDR3 DNA is TGTGCCAGCAGCCCAGTCCCACAGGGGGCTGTCACCGGGGAGCTGTTTTTT.

V usage is TRBV7-6 and J usage is TRBJ2-7, with TRBD1 matching over 8 bases. The CDR3 covers 15 residues. Looked up from germline, CDR1 is SGHVS and CDR2 is FNYEAQ. Trimming cost V 1 base and J 3 bases; bases outside gene matches: 5. The CDR3 DNA sequence: TGTGCCAGCAGCTTAGGCGGGACAGGCAGCTACGAGCAGTACTTC. It is translated as CASSLGGTGSYEQYF.

The chain links TRBV4-1 to TRBJ1-1; tentative D call: TRBD1 (5 bases). Trimming left V 1 base short and J 7 bases short, with 13 bases between. The CDR3 has 14 amino acids. CDR1 and CDR2 (germline): MGHRA, YSYEKL. The CDR3 here is CASSQAGKGSEAFF. For the CDR3, the DNA is TGCGCCAGCAGCCAAGCCGGAAAGGGGAGTGAAGCTTTCTTT.

The genes are TRBV7-2 and TRBJ2-1, with D unresolved. This CDR3 is built from 15 residues. V lost 3 bases, J lost 0 bases, and 9 bases lay in between. Per the germline V gene, CDR1 is SGHTA and CDR2 is FQGNSA. Here the CDR3 DNA reads TGTGCCAGCAGCTTGCAACCGAGCTCCTACAATGAGCAGTTCTTC. The encoded protein is CASSLQPSSYNEQFF.

This chain joins TRBV18 and TRBJ1-1, with 8 bases matching TRBD1. In germline, CDR1 is KGHSH, CDR2 LQKENI. This CDR3 is 14 amino acids long. V was pared by 5 bases and J by 4 bases, with 6 bases of the junction left unmatched. CDR3 in amino acids: CASSAATGATEAFF. For the CDR3, the DNA is TGTGCCAGCTCAGCGGCGACAGGGGCCACTGAAGCTTTCTTT.

This clonotype has ten or more counts. The chain recombines TRBV10-2 with TRBJ2-6; 7 bases match TRBD1. J lost 0 bases, V lost 5 bases, and 7 bases had no gene match. The CDR3 sequence is 17 residues long. CDR1 and CDR2 from the germline V gene are WSHSY and SAAADI. In DNA form, the CDR3 reads TGCGCCAGCAGTCACGGGACAGTGTTCTCTGGGGCCAACGTCCTGACTTTC. Amino acid sequence: CASSHGTVFSGANVLTF.

This clonotype was seen repeatedly, ten times or more. This chain uses TRBV5-1 with TRBJ2-2; 7 bases fit TRBD1. Germline V gene data show CDR1 as SGHRS and CDR2 as YFSETQ. The CDR3 has 14 residues. V lost 4 bases, J lost 6 bases, and 6 bases stayed unmatched. CDR3 sequence reads: CASSPGQRAGELFF. Here the CDR3 DNA reads TGCGCCAGCAGCCCGGGACAGCGCGCCGGGGAGCTGTTTTTT.

This clonotype was seen many times. The chain carries TRBV12-3 or TRBV12-4 and TRBJ1-1; TRBD1 might be the D (5 bases). V was cut by 6 bases and J by 3 bases, with 11 bases left in between. The CDR3 is made up of 13 amino acids. CDR3: CASSTDSYTEAFF. The CDR3 nucleotides are TGTGCCAGCAGCACAGACAGTTACACTGAAGCTTTCTTT.

This clonotype has more than one count but fewer than ten. The chain employs TRBV9 and TRBJ2-3; tentatively, D is TRBD1 (6 bases). V lost 0 bases and J lost 5, with 13 bases in between. Germline V CDR1 and CDR2: SGDLS, YYNGEE. CDR3 length: 15 residues. The CDR3 sequence: CASSVDGTLGDTQYF. In DNA, the CDR3 is TGTGCCAGCAGCGTAGATGGGACACTAGGAGATACGCAGTATTTT.

In regard to this clonotype: Its ends do not fully match the called genes, so a read error is possible. The chain recombines TRBV28 with TRBJ1-2, with D possibly matching TRBD1 (5 bases). The CDR3 is made up of 11 amino acids. Germline CDR1 reads MDHEN; CDR2 reads SYDVKM. CDR3 region: CAGGLPEGYTF. The CDR3 region has the DNA TGCGCCGGGGGTCTTCCGGAGGGCTACACCTTC.

The genes are TRBV7-2 and TRBJ1-5, with unresolved D. Looked up from germline, CDR1 is SGHTA and CDR2 is FQGNSA. This CDR3 contains 15 residues. V was trimmed by 5 bases and J by 0 bases, leaving 11 bases between them. CDR3 coding DNA: TGTGCCAGCAGCCCACAGAGCTATAGCAATCAGCCCCAGCATTTT. Its protein product is CASSPQSYSNQPQHF.

This clonotype was counted a few times. The gene calls are TRBV18 and TRBJ1-6; 7 nucleotides line up with TRBD1. J lost 5 bases, V lost 4 bases, and 8 bases had no gene match. The CDR3 is made up of 16 amino acids. Germline V lookup: CDR1 KGHSH, CDR2 LQKENI. The CDR3 DNA sequence: TGTGCCAGCTCACAGCAACAGGGGACCGATAATTCACCCCTCCACTTT. Its translation is CASSQQQGTDNSPLHF.